A selection of T cell receptor beta chains follows, all from one sample in a study of CD8 T cells in Susac syndrome. TCRdb passed the immunoSEQ multiplex PCR reads through MiXCR, listing each CDR3 protein once. The repertoire includes about 76,000 distinct CDR3 sequences, 90% to 95% of them detected once, and 0.5% sits in the top ten. Sequencing was done on a sample of CD8+ T cells from PBMCs. These receptors all come from a human donor with multiple sclerosis. The conserved cysteine and the conserved F or W are not part of the CDR3 here. A D gene is named only where the DNA matches it firmly. Size is stated for part of the rows, as once, few or many counts, or as a class when the clone is expanded.

D gene | J gene | V gene | clone size | CDR3 protein
TRBD1 | TRBJ1-1 | TRBV15 | once | ATSRRDREFLNTEAF
NA | TRBJ1-1 | TRBV5-6 | NA | ASSFWNTEAF
NA | TRBJ2-1 | TRBV7-8 | NA | ASSLDGVEQF
NA | TRBJ2-3 | TRBV7-8 | NA | ASSSGDRPQY
TRBD2 | TRBJ2-3 | TRBV11-2 | once | ASSNRVAGGPSTDTQY
TRBD2 | TRBJ2-5 | TRBV30 | NA | AWSGESGGGQWAQY
TRBD1 | TRBJ1-3 | TRBV10-3 | NA | AIRTDREAGNTIY
TRBD2 | TRBJ2-1 | TRBV30 | NA | AWSRAGGGNEQF
NA | TRBJ1-5 | TRBV12-3/TRBV12-4 | NA | ASTLGLGRYSNQPQH
NA | TRBJ2-5 | TRBV14 | NA | ASSHRYQETQY
TRBD2 | TRBJ2-1 | TRBV3-1 | NA | ASTPSGIDSYNEQF
TRBD1 | TRBJ2-7 | TRBV5-1 | once | ASSLADRVAYEQY
TRBD1 | TRBJ2-5 | TRBV19 | NA | ASSTGTGPVETQY
NA | TRBJ1-1 | TRBV5-6 | NA | ASSLYQNTEAF
NA | TRBJ2-2 | TRBV15 | NA | ATSRDGGSGTGELF
TRBD1 | TRBJ2-1 | TRBV19 | NA | ASSPTGFDNEQF
NA | TRBJ2-6 | TRBV20-1 | NA | SARGKAPGANVLT
TRBD1 | TRBJ1-4 | TRBV7-9 | once | ASSEDREEEKLF
NA | TRBJ2-5 | TRBV14 | NA | ASSLPETQY
TRBD1 | TRBJ1-1 | TRBV5-1 | NA | ASSKNIPGGISSEAF
TRBD1 | TRBJ2-2 | TRBV19 | NA | ASVGQGKFSGELF
NA | TRBJ2-5 | TRBV5-1 | NA | ASSLAVDANQETQY
NA | TRBJ1-1 | TRBV4-1 | NA | ASSQAGGRTEAF
NA | TRBJ2-7 | TRBV18 | NA | ASSPMGDSYEQY